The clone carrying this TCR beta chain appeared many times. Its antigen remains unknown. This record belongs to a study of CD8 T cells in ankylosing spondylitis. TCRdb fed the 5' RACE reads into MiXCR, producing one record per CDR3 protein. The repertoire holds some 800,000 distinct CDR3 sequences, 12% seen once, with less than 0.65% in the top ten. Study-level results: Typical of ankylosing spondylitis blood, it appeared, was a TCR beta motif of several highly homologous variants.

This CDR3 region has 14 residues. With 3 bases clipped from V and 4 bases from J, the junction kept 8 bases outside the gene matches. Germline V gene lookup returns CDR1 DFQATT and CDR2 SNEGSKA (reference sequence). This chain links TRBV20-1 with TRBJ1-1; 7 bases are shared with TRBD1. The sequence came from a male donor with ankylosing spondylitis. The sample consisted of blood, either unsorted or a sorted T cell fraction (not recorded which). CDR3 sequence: CSASNRGLGTEAFF. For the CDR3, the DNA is TGCAGTGCTAGCAATAGGGGGCTGGGCACTGAAGCTTTCTTT.